This TCR beta chain was profiled in a study of CD8 T cells in Susac syndrome. The T cells that were sequenced for TCR beta were CD8+ and CD4+ cells from blood. Relapsing-remitting disease, either stable or active, was present in the treatment-naive patients who were the multiple sclerosis controls. TEMRA cells were FACS-enriched, with CD8+ and CD4+ T cells isolated negatively. CDR1 and CDR2 (germline): LNHDA, SQIVND (reference sequence). With 3 bases removed from V and 5 bases from J, the gap between germline ends came to 10 bases. CDR3 size: 13 residues. RNA, at about 0.45 to 1 ug, was reverse transcribed with random hexamers. A single record per CDR3 protein comes from TCRdb applying MiXCR to the immunoSEQ multiplex PCR reads. The table records about 300,000 distinct CDR3 sequences, around 89% of them present only once.

This clonotype was obtained from a human donor with multiple sclerosis. The source material was CD8+ T cells from PBMCs. V gene TRBV19 combines with J gene TRBJ2-5; D not resolved. The CDR3 loop is CASSIAGGETQYF. The DNA for the CDR3 is TGTGCCAGTAGTATCGCAGGCGGCGAGACCCAGTACTTC.